This T cell receptor beta chain was sequenced in a study of neurological immune-mediated disorders. CDR3 length: 13 amino acids. CDR1 is ENHRY and CDR2 is SYGVKD in the germline V gene. Trimming cost V 2 bases and J 3 bases, with 8 bases left between them. TCRdb reanalysed the 5' RACE reads using MiXCR and keeps one entry per CDR3 protein. The sample yields 45,000 to 50,000 distinct CDR3 sequences, just under 4.5% seen once. This clonotype was counted at least ten times. The receptor was isolated from an older woman with multiple sclerosis. The source material was PBMCs. The chain carries TRBV10-3 and TRBJ2-7, with TRBD2 as a possible D gene (5 bases). The CDR3: CAISEGRDYEQYF. CDR3 DNA: TGTGCCATCAGTGAGGGACGGGACTACGAGCAGTACTTC.